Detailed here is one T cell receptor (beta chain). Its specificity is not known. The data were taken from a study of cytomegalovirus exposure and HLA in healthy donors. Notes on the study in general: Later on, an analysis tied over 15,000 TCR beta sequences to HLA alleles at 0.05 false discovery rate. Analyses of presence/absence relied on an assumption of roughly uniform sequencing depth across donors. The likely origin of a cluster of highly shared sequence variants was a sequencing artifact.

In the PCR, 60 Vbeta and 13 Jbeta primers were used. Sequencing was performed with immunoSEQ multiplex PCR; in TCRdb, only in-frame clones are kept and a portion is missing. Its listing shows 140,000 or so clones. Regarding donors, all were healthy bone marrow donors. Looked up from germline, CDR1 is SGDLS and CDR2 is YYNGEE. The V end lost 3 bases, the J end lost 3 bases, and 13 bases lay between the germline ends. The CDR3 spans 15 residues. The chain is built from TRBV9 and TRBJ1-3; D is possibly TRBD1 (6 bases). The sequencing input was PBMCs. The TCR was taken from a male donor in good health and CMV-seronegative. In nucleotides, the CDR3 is TGTGCCAGCAGCGAACAGGGAGTAATTGGAAACACCATATATTTT. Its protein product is CASSEQGVIGNTIYF.